This entry features one TCR beta chain sequence. The antigen is not known. The data stem from a study of blood T cells in healthy people across ages. Regarding the study as a whole: In these data, TCR beta diversity tracked strongly with naive T cell percentage.

The length of the CDR3 is 15 residues. The use of a sample-barcoded 5' primer and a J-beta primer mix characterized a second PCR of roughly 7 to 11 cycles. One entry per CDR3 protein, called by TCRdb with MiXCR from the 5' RACE reads. The table lists fewer than 950,000 distinct CDR3 sequences, approximately 53% of them singletons. This receptor was identified in an older man in good health. Material: blood. This chain links TRBV12-3 or TRBV12-4 with TRBJ2-4; TRBD2 matches at 12 bases. The J call may be in error: the DNA end matches TRBJ2-7 better. CDR3 amino acids: CASRDPSGGASEQYF. CDR3 DNA sequence: TGTGCCAGCAGAGACCCTAGCGGGGGGGCTTCCGAGCAGTACTTC.